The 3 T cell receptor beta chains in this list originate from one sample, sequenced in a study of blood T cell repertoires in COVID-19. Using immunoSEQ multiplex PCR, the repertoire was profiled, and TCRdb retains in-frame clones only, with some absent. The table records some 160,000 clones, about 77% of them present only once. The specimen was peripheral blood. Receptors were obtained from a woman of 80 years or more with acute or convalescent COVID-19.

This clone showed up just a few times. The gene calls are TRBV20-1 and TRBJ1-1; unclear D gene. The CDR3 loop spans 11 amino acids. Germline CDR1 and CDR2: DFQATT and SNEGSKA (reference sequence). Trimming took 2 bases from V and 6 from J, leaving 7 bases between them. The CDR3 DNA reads TGCAGTGCTAGATGGGAGCCTGAAGCTTTCTTT. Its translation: CSARWEPEAFF.

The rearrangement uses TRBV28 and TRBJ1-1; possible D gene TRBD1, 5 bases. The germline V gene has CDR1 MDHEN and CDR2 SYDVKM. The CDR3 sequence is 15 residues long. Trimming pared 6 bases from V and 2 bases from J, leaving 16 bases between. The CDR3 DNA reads TGTGCCAGCAGCCCTCTGACTAGGGGTAACACTGAAGCTTTCTTT. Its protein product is CASSPLTRGNTEAFF.

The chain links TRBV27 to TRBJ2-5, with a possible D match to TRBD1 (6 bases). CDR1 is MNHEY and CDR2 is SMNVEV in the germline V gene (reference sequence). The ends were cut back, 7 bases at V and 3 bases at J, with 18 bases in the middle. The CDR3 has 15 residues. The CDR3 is CASKMGAANKETQYF. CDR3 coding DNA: TGTGCCAGCAAGATGGGGGCAGCGAATAAAGAGACCCAGTACTTC.